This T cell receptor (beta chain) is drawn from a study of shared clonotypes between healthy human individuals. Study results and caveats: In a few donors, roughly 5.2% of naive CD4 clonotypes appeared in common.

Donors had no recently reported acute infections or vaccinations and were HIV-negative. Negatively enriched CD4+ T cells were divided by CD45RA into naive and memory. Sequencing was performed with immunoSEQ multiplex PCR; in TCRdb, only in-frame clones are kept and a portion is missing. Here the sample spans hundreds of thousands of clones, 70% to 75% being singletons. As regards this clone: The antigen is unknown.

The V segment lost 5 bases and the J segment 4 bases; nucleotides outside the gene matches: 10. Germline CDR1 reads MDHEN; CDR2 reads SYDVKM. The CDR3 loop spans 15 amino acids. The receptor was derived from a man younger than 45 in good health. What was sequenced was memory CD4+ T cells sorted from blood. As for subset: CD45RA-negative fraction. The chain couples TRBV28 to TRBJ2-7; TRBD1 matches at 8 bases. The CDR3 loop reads CASSPRQGQGYEQYF. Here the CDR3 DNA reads TGTGCCAGCAGTCCAAGACAGGGGCAGGGTTACGAGCAGTACTTC.